The rows below give T cell receptor beta chains drawn from one sample of a study of blood T cell repertoires in COVID-19. Here immunoSEQ multiplex PCR was the method, and the copy in TCRdb shows in-frame clones only, minus some. The sample lists roughly 32,000 clones; 90% were seen once. Source material: peripheral blood. The receptors were sampled from an older man with acute or convalescent COVID-19. Each CDR3 is given with its conserved first and last residue. A D gene is named only where the DNA matches it firmly. Expanded clones get a size class; other rows say once, few or many, or leave the size out.

TRBD1	TRBV24-1	TRBJ2-2	once	TGTGCCACCAGTGATTGGGGGACAGGGGACGCCGGGGAGCTGTTTTTT	CATSDWGTGDAGELFF
-	TRBV12-3/TRBV12-4	TRBJ1-2	-	TGTGCCAGCAGTTTTGGGTATGCGGGGGGCTACACCTTC	CASSFGYAGGYTF
-	TRBV19	TRBJ1-4	-	TGTGCCAGTACCCGGACAGCTGGCGCCTTTGGGAAACTGTTTTTT	CASTRTAGAFGKLFF
TRBD1	TRBV5-1	TRBJ2-1	-	TGCGCCAGCAGCAGGGACAGGGCAGGGGATGAGCAGTTCTTC	CASSRDRAGDEQFF
TRBD2	TRBV9	TRBJ2-3	-	TGTGCCAGCAGCGCAACCACTAGCGGGGGGGCGTATACGCAGTATTTT	CASSATTSGGAYTQYF
-	TRBV5-1	TRBJ2-4	-	TGCGCCAGCAGCTTGGGCCCTGACTCCTTTAACATTCAGTACTTC	CASSLGPDSFNIQYF
-	TRBV30	TRBJ2-7	once	TGTGCCTGGAGTATAGGAGGTAGAGGCGAGCAGTACTTC	CAWSIGGRGEQYF
-	TRBV10-3	TRBJ2-1	-	TGTGCCATCAGAGAGACAGGGAGGGGCAATGAGCAGTTCTTC	CAIRETGRGNEQFF
-	TRBV21-1	TRBJ1-5	-	TGTGCCAGCAGCAAAAAGAGCGGCCGACTCAGCCAGCCCCAGCATTTT	CASSKKSGRLSQPQHF
-	TRBV5-8	TRBJ1-6	-	TGTGCCAGCAGCTTGGCCTTTACGTTTGGGCCTTCACCCCTCCACTTT	CASSLAFTFGPSPLHF
-	TRBV6-1	TRBJ1-3	-	TGTGCCAGCAGTGGAGTTAACAGACCGTCTTCTGGAAACACCATATATTTT	CASSGVNRPSSGNTIYF
-	TRBV5-1	TRBJ2-2	-	TGCGCCAGCAGCCCCGGTATTTTAGTCATGCACGCGAACACCGGGGAGCTGTTTTTT	CASSPGILVMHANTGELFF
-	TRBV27	TRBJ1-4	-	TGTGCCAGCAGCCGAAGAACGGCAACTAATGAAAAACTGTTTTTT	CASSRRTATNEKLFF
-	TRBV19	TRBJ2-7	-	TGTGCCAGTAGTACGCAGGGGCAGGGTCTCGAGCAGTACTTC	CASSTQGQGLEQYF
-	TRBV7-9	TRBJ1-1	-	TGTGCCAGCAGCTTCATCGGGGGGAGCACTGAAGCTTTCTTT	CASSFIGGSTEAFF
TRBD1	TRBV5-1	TRBJ2-2	-	TGCGCCAGCAGCCCCCGACAGGGGTACACCGGGGAGCTGTTTTTT	CASSPRQGYTGELFF
-	TRBV27	TRBJ1-1	-	TGTGCCAGCAGTTTATCGGCGGTAAACACTGAAGCTTTCTTT	CASSLSAVNTEAFF
-	TRBV30	TRBJ1-5	once	TGTGCCTGGAGTGTAGCCCAAGTTAATCAGCCCCAGCATTTT	CAWSVAQVNQPQHF
-	TRBV27	TRBJ1-6	few	TGTGCCAGCAGCGGGGGGTATTCACCCCTCCACTTT	CASSGGYSPLHF
-	TRBV6-5	TRBJ1-6	once	TGTGCCAGCACCTTATCATTAGCGGATTCACCCCTCCACTTT	CASTLSLADSPLHF
TRBD1	TRBV6-1	TRBJ2-3	-	TGTGCCAGCAGTGACCGACAGGGGATAACAGATACGCAGTATTTT	CASSDRQGITDTQYF
-	TRBV9	TRBJ1-1	once	TGTGCCAGCAGCGTGCAGGGGCAGAACACTGAAGCTTTCTTT	CASSVQGQNTEAFF
-	TRBV9	TRBJ1-1	once	TGTGCCAGCAGCCTTGGGACACTTGGTACTGAAGCTTTCTTT	CASSLGTLGTEAFF
-	TRBV29-1	TRBJ1-1	-	TGCAGCGTTGGGGAGTGGGGGGACACTGAAGCTTTCTTT	CSVGEWGDTEAFF
TRBD1	TRBV29-1	TRBJ2-7	-	TGCAGCGTGGAACCGGGACAGGGAAACGAGCAGTACTTC	CSVEPGQGNEQYF
TRBD1	TRBV18	TRBJ2-7	-	TGTGCCAGCGCAGTGGGACAGGGTGGCGAGCAGTACTTC	CASAVGQGGEQYF
-	TRBV6-5	TRBJ1-5	-	TGTGCCAGCAGTTGGGGAGTACATCAGCCCCAGCATTTT	CASSWGVHQPQHF
-	TRBV7-9	TRBJ2-6	-	TGTGCCAGCAGCCCGAGGGTGGCTGGGGCCAACGTCCTGACTTTC	CASSPRVAGANVLTF
-	TRBV7-8	TRBJ1-1	-	TGTGCCAGCAGCCCCTCAGGGGTCCCTGAAGCTTTCTTT	CASSPSGVPEAFF
-	TRBV18	TRBJ1-3	-	TGTGCCAGCTCACCCCCGACTAGGAGTGGAAACACCATATATTTT	CASSPPTRSGNTIYF
-	TRBV14	TRBJ1-2	once	TGTGCCAGCAGCTCCCCCCGTAGCTATGGCTACACCTTC	CASSSPRSYGYTF
TRBD1	TRBV5-4	TRBJ1-2	-	TGTGCCAGCAGCGGGACTCAGGGGGCGTCTAACTATGGCTACACCTTC	CASSGTQGASNYGYTF
-	TRBV30	TRBJ1-1	-	TGTGCCTGGAGTGAGCCGAACACTGAAGCTTTCTTT	CAWSEPNTEAFF
-	TRBV28	TRBJ1-5	-	TGTGCCAGCAGTTTCCCCGGGGAGTCTCAGCCCCAGCATTTT	CASSFPGESQPQHF
-	TRBV4-2	TRBJ1-4	once	TGTGCCAGCAGCCAAGTTACAACTAATGAAAAACTGTTTTTT	CASSQVTTNEKLFF
TRBD2	TRBV19	TRBJ2-3	-	TGTGCCAGTAGTATAAGCGGGGGGAGGTCAGATACGCAGTATTTT	CASSISGGRSDTQYF
-	TRBV29-1	TRBJ1-3	once	TGCAGCGTTGAACTGAGAGCCTCTGGAAACACCATATATTTT	CSVELRASGNTIYF
TRBD1	TRBV3-1/TRBV3-2	TRBJ1-4	-	TGTGCCAGCAGCTTGAGGACAGGGGGCTTCGAAAAACTGTTTTTT	CASSLRTGGFEKLFF